The 14 T cell receptor beta chains given below trace back to one sample, sequenced in a study of cytomegalovirus exposure and HLA in healthy donors. PCR involved 60 Vbeta and 13 Jbeta primers. The repertoire was sequenced with immunoSEQ multiplex PCR; TCRdb's copy has only in-frame clones and lacks some. The sample yields over 150,000 clones, roughly 82% seen once. Sample: PBMCs. Receptors were obtained from a man in his fifties or sixties in good health and CMV-seropositive.

The genes are TRBV25-1 and TRBJ2-3; 7 nucleotides align to TRBD2. Trimming removed 5 bases from V and 6 bases from J; junction bases left unmatched: 5. The CDR3 runs to 13 residues. Germline CDR1 and CDR2: MGHDK and SYGVNS. CDR3 nucleotide sequence: TGTGCCAGCAGTATGGGAGGGAGGGATACGCAGTATTTT. Translated, it gives CASSMGGRDTQYF.

This chain uses TRBV18 with TRBJ2-2; weak D call: TRBD2 (6 bases). CDR1 is KGHSH, CDR2 LQKENI, per germline. The CDR3 totals 16 residues. The germline V and J ends were trimmed by 4 bases and 2 bases, with 14 bases remaining between them. CDR3 sequence reads: CASSQAGTLNTGELFF. The CDR3 DNA reads as TGTGCCAGCTCACAAGCCGGGACTTTAAACACCGGGGAGCTGTTTTTT.

This clone was recorded once. The CDR3 DNA is TGTGCCAGCAGTCGAGGTCCGCTAGGGCCCCAGCATTTT. It translates to CASSRGPLGPQHF. The rearrangement links TRBV7-8 to TRBJ1-5, with unresolved D. This CDR3 is built from 13 residues. Trimming stripped 6 bases from V and 9 bases from J, with 15 bases between. The germline V gene encodes CDR1 SGHVS and CDR2 FQNEAQ. Variable domain in full (rest from reference TRBV7-8 and TRBJ1-5): GAGVSQSPRYKVAKRGQDVALRCDPISGHVSLFWYQQALGQGPEFLTYFQNEAQLDKSGLPSDRFFAERPEGSVSTLKIQRTQQEDSAVYLCASSRGPLGPQHFGDGTRLSIL.

The V and J genes are TRBV29-1 and TRBJ2-5; 7 bases agree with TRBD2. V was clipped by 1 base and J by 7 bases; unmatched bases: 3. Germline V gene sequence: CDR1 SQVTM, CDR2 ANQGSEA. The CDR3 is made up of 12 amino acids. For the CDR3, the DNA is TGCAGCGTTGAAGGGCGGGAGTGGACCCAGTACTTC. Translated: CSVEGREWTQYF.

The chain employs TRBV11-2 and TRBJ2-3; no clear D gene. The CDR3 contains 13 residues. V shed 3 bases and J shed 6 bases, with 10 bases lying between them. Germline CDR1 reads SGHAT; CDR2 reads FQNNGV. The CDR3 nucleotides read TGTGCCAGCAGCTTCGATAGCTCGGATACGCAGTATTTT. Its protein product is CASSFDSSDTQYF.

The V gene is TRBV25-1, the J gene TRBJ2-3, with 7 bases lining up with TRBD1. With 4 bases clipped from V and 2 bases from J, the junction kept 6 bases outside the gene matches. Per the germline V gene, CDR1 is MGHDK and CDR2 is SYGVNS. The CDR3 runs to 15 residues. The CDR3: CASSVNRGYTDTQYF. In DNA form, the CDR3 reads TGTGCCAGCAGTGTAAACAGGGGATACACAGATACGCAGTATTTT.

The chain recombines TRBV5-1 with TRBJ2-2; 10 bases are a match to TRBD1. Germline values: CDR1 SGHRS, CDR2 YFSETQ. Trimming cost V 3 bases and J 7 bases; bases outside gene matches: 6. The CDR3 runs 15 residues. This chain's CDR3 is CASSSRTGGDGELFF. CDR3 in DNA: TGCGCCAGCAGCTCAAGGACAGGGGGGGACGGGGAGCTGTTTTTT. The variable domain in full, completed from reference TRBV5-1 and TRBJ2-2, reads KAGVTQTPRYLIKTRGQQVTLSCSPISGHRSVSWYQQTPGQGLQFLFEYFSETQRNKGNFPGRFSGRQFSNSRSEMNVSTLELGDSALYLCASSSRTGGDGELFFGEGSRLTVL.

V is TRBV11-2 and J is TRBJ2-7, with 13 bases identical to TRBD2. There are 15 residues in the CDR3. Germline V CDR1 and CDR2: SGHAT, FQNNGV. J lost 6 bases, V lost 4 bases, and 6 bases had no gene match. Here the CDR3 reads CASSSTSGGASEQYF. The CDR3 nucleotides read TGTGCCAGCAGCTCTACTAGCGGGGGGGCCTCCGAGCAGTACTTC.

This chain uses TRBV27 with TRBJ2-2, with 10 positions matching TRBD2. CDR1 and CDR2 (germline): MNHEY, SMNVEV (reference sequence). With 0 bases clipped from V and 5 bases from J, the junction kept 6 bases outside the gene matches. The CDR3 extends over 17 amino acids. The CDR3 reads CASSLSSSGSQTGELFF. In DNA, the CDR3 is TGTGCCAGCAGTTTATCTTCTAGCGGGAGCCAAACCGGGGAGCTGTTTTTT.

This clone was seen just once. This sequence joins TRBV7-2 and TRBJ2-5; the D is unclear. This CDR3 region has 13 residues. The V end was cut by 1 base, the J end by 5 bases, with 8 bases between. Germline CDR1 and CDR2: SGHTA and FQGNSA. CDR3 in amino acids: CASSLGLHETQYF. The CDR3 DNA follows: TGTGCCAGCAGCTTAGGACTCCACGAGACCCAGTACTTC.

J is TRBJ1-6 and V is TRBV28; unclear D gene. The germline V gene has CDR1 MDHEN and CDR2 SYDVKM. The CDR3 consists of 17 residues. V was shortened by 3 bases and J by 0 bases, with 12 bases between the two germline ends. CDR3 in DNA: TGTGCCAGCAGTTTGGAGGGCCTCAGCTCCTATAATTCACCCCTCCACTTT. Protein product: CASSLEGLSSYNSPLHF.

This chain uses TRBV6-5 with TRBJ1-2, with D possibly TRBD1 on 6 matching bases. V was pared by 10 bases and J by 7 bases, with 25 bases between. This CDR3 is 15 amino acids long. The V gene's germline CDR1 is MNHEY and CDR2 SVGAGI. CDR3 sequence (DNA): TGTGCCACTAGGCTAGGGAAGGGGGGGCGCGGTGGCTACACCTTC. Encoded protein: CATRLGKGGRGGYTF.

J is TRBJ1-4 and V is TRBV5-4, with unresolved D. The CDR3 is 14 residues long. Germline CDR1 and CDR2: SGHNT and YYREEE (reference sequence). V gave up 0 bases and J gave up 3 bases, with 6 bases separating them. The CDR3 spells CASSLGQSNEKLFF. Here the CDR3 DNA reads TGTGCCAGCAGCTTGGGTCAGTCTAATGAAAAACTGTTTTTT.

As for this clone: This same CDR3 is encoded by further DNA sequences in the sample. This chain links TRBV5-4 with TRBJ1-1; no clear D. Germline lookup yields CDR1 SGHNT and CDR2 YYREEE (reference sequence). V lost 4 bases, J lost 1 base, and 8 bases lay in between. The CDR3 is made up of 13 amino acids. The CDR3 DNA follows: TGTGCCAGCAGCCTCACAAAGAACACTGAAGCTTTCTTT. It encodes CASSLTKNTEAFF.